The 32 T cell receptor beta chains in this list originate from one sample, sequenced in a study of blood T cell repertoires in COVID-19. The method was immunoSEQ multiplex PCR; TCRdb's version includes in-frame clones alone and lacks a portion of them. Of roughly 400,000 clones in the sample, 85% to 90% were seen once. Sample: PBMCs or T cells enriched from blood (not recorded which). These receptors were taken from a woman aged 25-40 years who had recovered from COVID-19.

The V call is TRBV19, the J call TRBJ2-2; TRBD2 agrees at 9 bases. The V gene's germline CDR1 is LNHDA and CDR2 SQIVND (reference sequence). This CDR3 is built from 19 residues. V shed 2 bases, J shed 0 bases, and the junction held 10 bases outside the gene matches. DNA for the CDR3: TGTGCCAGTAGTATATGGAGACTAGCGGATCTTTCGAACACCGGGGAGCTGTTTTTT. Amino acids: CASSIWRLADLSNTGELFF.

The chain employs TRBV7-9 and TRBJ2-2, with 11 positions matching TRBD2. This CDR3 contains 14 residues. Germline lookup yields CDR1 SEHNR and CDR2 FQNEAQ (reference sequence). Unmatched junction bases numbered 9, after V lost 11 bases and J lost 7 bases. Here the CDR3 reads CAQGTSGRHGELFF. CDR3 nucleotide sequence: TGTGCCCAGGGAACTAGCGGGAGACACGGGGAGCTGTTTTTT.

The chain carries TRBV30 and TRBJ2-7, with TRBD1 matching over 7 bases. V shed 5 bases, J shed 4 bases, and the junction held 5 bases outside the gene matches. Germline CDR1 reads GTSNPN; CDR2 reads SVGIG (reference sequence). The CDR3 has 12 residues. The CDR3 DNA reads TGTGCCTGGGCAACAGGGGATTACGAGCAGTACTTC. It specifies CAWATGDYEQYF. Filled out from reference TRBV30 and TRBJ2-7, the complete variable domain reads SQTIHQWPATLVQPVGSPLSLECTVEGTSNPNLYWYRQAAGRGLQLLFYSVGIGQISSEVPQNLSASRPQDRQFILSSKKLLLSDSGFYLCAWATGDYEQYFGPGTRLTVT.

The chain uses TRBV3-1 (or the pseudogene TRBV3-2) and TRBJ2-7; tentatively, D is TRBD2 (6 bases). Germline V gives CDR1 LGHDT, CDR2 YNNKEL (reference sequence). This CDR3 is 15 amino acids long. Trimming pared 0 bases from V and 7 bases from J, leaving 16 bases between. In DNA, the CDR3 is TGTGCCAGCAGCCAAGATCCGACCGGGGGAGCGGAGCAGTACTTC. Amino acid sequence: CASSQDPTGGAEQYF.

The chain joins TRBV19 to TRBJ2-7; maybe TRBD2 (5 bases). The V end lost 6 bases, the J end lost 3 bases, and 12 bases lay between the germline ends. Germline V gene lookup returns CDR1 LNHDA and CDR2 SQIVND (reference sequence). This CDR3 comprises 13 residues. CDR3 sequence: CASSPGISYEQYF. Here the CDR3 DNA reads TGTGCCAGTAGCCCGGGAATTAGCTACGAGCAGTACTTC.

The chain carries TRBV18 and TRBJ1-1; D is unresolved. V was cut by 9 bases and J by 2 bases, with 19 bases left in between. Germline CDR1 reads KGHSH; CDR2 reads LQKENI. This CDR3 comprises 15 residues. The CDR3 protein is CASSVDMGVNTEAFF. The CDR3 region has the DNA TGTGCCAGTTCAGTTGATATGGGAGTAAACACTGAAGCTTTCTTT.

CDR3 sequence reads: CASSQEVLAGDPSYEQYF. CDR3 nucleotide sequence: TGTGCCAGCAGCCAAGAAGTACTAGCGGGGGACCCCTCCTACGAGCAGTACTTC. The chain links TRBV4-2 to TRBJ2-7, with TRBD2 matching 11 bases. V shed 0 bases, J shed 0 bases, and the junction held 7 bases outside the gene matches. The CDR3 runs 18 residues. Germline CDR1 reads LGHNA; CDR2 reads YNFKEQ.

The rearrangement joins TRBV23-1 to TRBJ2-2; 11 bases align to TRBD1. TRBV23-1 is recorded as an ORF, its role being uncertain. The length of the CDR3 is 16 residues. J was trimmed by 6 bases and V by 2 bases; bases with no gene match: 5. CDR3 in amino acids: CASSQPGQGASGELFF. The CDR3 DNA sequence: TGCGCCAGCAGTCAACCTGGACAGGGGGCCTCCGGGGAGCTGTTTTTT.

The chain combines TRBV5-6 with TRBJ1-2, with TRBD1 matching over 11 bases. CDR1 is SGHDT and CDR2 is YYEEEE in the germline V gene. CDR3 size: 17 residues. Trimming removed 4 bases from V and 4 bases from J; junction bases left unmatched: 12. The CDR3 DNA follows: TGTGCCAGCAGCGATGGGACAGGGGGGACGTTATCCTATGGCTACACCTTC. Amino acids: CASSDGTGGTLSYGYTF. Combining the CDR3 with reference TRBV5-6 and TRBJ1-2 gives the whole variable domain DAGVTQSPTHLIKTRGQQVTLRCSPKSGHDTVSWYQQALGQGPQFIFQYYEEEERQRGNFPDRFSGHQFPNYSSELNVNALLLGDSALYLCASSDGTGGTLSYGYTFGSGTRLTVV.

The CDR3 region is CASMNGRFETQYF. CDR3 nucleotide sequence: TGTGCCAGCATGAACGGGAGGTTTGAGACCCAGTACTTC. This chain uses TRBV2 with TRBJ2-5; 7 bases are a match to TRBD2. Germline CDR1 and CDR2: SNHLY and FYNNEI. The CDR3 covers 13 residues. V lost 7 bases, J lost 5 bases, and 7 bases stayed unmatched.

The chain carries TRBV12-3 or TRBV12-4 and TRBJ1-2, with 7 bases aligning to TRBD1. V trimming: 6 bases; J trimming: 7 bases; junction bases outside the gene matches: 8. The CDR3 is 13 residues long. CDR3 DNA: TGTGCCAGCAGAGGCGACAGGGACTCTGGCTACACCTTC. Encoded protein: CASRGDRDSGYTF.

This chain connects TRBV19 to TRBJ2-7, with 7 bases identical to TRBD2. The J segment lost 8 bases and the V segment lost 6 bases, leaving 16 bases of the junction unmatched. This CDR3 is 15 amino acids long. CDR1 is LNHDA, CDR2 SQIVND, per germline (reference sequence). Written as DNA, the CDR3 is TGTGCCAGTAGCTCACCCGGACTAGGGGTTCCCAAGCAGTACTTC. Amino acid sequence: CASSSPGLGVPKQYF.

This clone was seen just once. V is TRBV4-1 and J is TRBJ2-7, with TRBD2 as a possible D gene (5 bases). The germline CDR1 and CDR2 sequences are MGHRA and YSYEKL. With 4 bases removed from V and 0 bases from J, the gap between germline ends came to 13 bases. The CDR3 sequence is 15 residues long. The CDR3 loop reads CASSPGRGSSYEQYF. The CDR3, as DNA: TGCGCCAGCAGCCCCGGCCGGGGAAGCTCCTACGAGCAGTACTTC.

The chain carries TRBV30 and TRBJ1-1, with 7 bases identical to TRBD1. V dropped 4 bases and J dropped 1; count of bases not matched to a gene: 15. This CDR3 has 17 amino acids. Looked up from germline, CDR1 is GTSNPN and CDR2 is SVGIG (reference sequence). CDR3 DNA: TGTGCCTGGATATTAGGGTGGCAGGGACAGACGAACACTGAAGCTTTCTTT. It yields the protein CAWILGWQGQTNTEAFF.

This chain joins TRBV5-1 and TRBJ2-2; TRBD1 aligns across 9 bases. The CDR3 length is 14 residues. Germline V gives CDR1 SGHRS, CDR2 YFSETQ. V trimming: 5 bases; J trimming: 7 bases; junction bases outside the gene matches: 6. The CDR3 protein is CASRRDRVYGELFF. The CDR3 coding sequence is TGCGCCAGCAGGAGGGACAGGGTTTACGGGGAGCTGTTTTTT.

The CDR3 loop is CASSPYSGGSTDTQYF. Written as DNA, the CDR3 is TGTGCCAGCAGCCCCTACAGCGGGGGGTCCACAGATACGCAGTATTTT. The gene calls are TRBV9 and TRBJ2-3; 9 bases fit TRBD2. This CDR3 spans 16 amino acids. Per the germline V gene, CDR1 is SGDLS and CDR2 is YYNGEE. V lost 4 bases to trimming and J lost 2 bases; unmatched junction nucleotides: 8.

The chain combines TRBV29-1 with TRBJ1-1; 7 bases are shared with TRBD1. CDR3 length: 12 amino acids. The V and J ends lost 7 bases and 2 bases, in that order; junction bases with no gene match: 4. The V gene's germline CDR1 is SQVTM and CDR2 ANQGSEA. CDR3 loop: CSGYRGNTEAFF. CDR3 DNA sequence: TGCAGCGGCTACAGGGGAAACACTGAAGCTTTCTTT.

The chain employs TRBV7-9 and TRBJ1-1, with D possibly matching TRBD1 (5 bases). The CDR3 has 14 residues. Germline CDR1 reads SEHNR; CDR2 reads FQNEAQ (reference sequence). The V end was cut by 3 bases, the J end by 3 bases, with 11 bases between. The DNA for the CDR3 is TGTGCCAGCAGCTTGAGGGGCGGGGACACTGAAGCTTTCTTT. Protein: CASSLRGGDTEAFF.

A few counts support this clone. This sequence joins TRBV30 and TRBJ2-7, with 8 bases identical to TRBD2. Trimming at V came to 6 bases and at J to 0 bases, leaving 7 bases not matched to a gene. Germline loops: CDR1 GTSNPN, CDR2 SVGIG (reference sequence). This CDR3 has 14 amino acids. CDR3 bases: TGTGCCTGCCCACGGACTAGCAACTCCTACGAGCAGTACTTC. This gives the protein CACPRTSNSYEQYF.

The chain carries TRBV29-1 and TRBJ2-2; a possible D gene is TRBD2 (5 bases). The CDR3 length is 13 residues. V gave up 0 bases and J gave up 6 bases, with 8 bases separating them. The germline V gene encodes CDR1 SQVTM and CDR2 ANQGSEA. Here the CDR3 reads CSVEEEASGELFF. Here the CDR3 DNA reads TGCAGCGTTGAAGAGGAGGCGTCCGGGGAGCTGTTTTTT.

This chain connects TRBV10-3 to TRBJ1-6, with 8 bases identical to TRBD1. This CDR3 contains 14 residues. V was clipped by 4 bases and J by 5 bases; unmatched bases: 1. The germline V gene has CDR1 ENHRY and CDR2 SYGVKD. The DNA of the CDR3 is TGTGCCATCAGTGTGGACAGGGATAATTCACCCCTCCACTTT. Amino acid sequence: CAISVDRDNSPLHF.

CDR3 residues: CASSAGLAGADNEQFF. As DNA, the CDR3 is TGTGCCAGCAGTGCCGGACTAGCGGGGGCCGACAATGAGCAGTTCTTC. The chain is built from TRBV6-1 and TRBJ2-1; 13 positions agree with TRBD2. After removal of 4 bases from V and 5 bases from J, the junction contained 5 bases not matched to a gene. The CDR3 sequence is 16 residues long. Germline values: CDR1 MNHNS, CDR2 SASEGT.

The chain has TRBV3-1 (or the pseudogene TRBV3-2) and TRBJ1-3; a weak D match, TRBD1 (5 bases). The CDR3 sequence is 15 residues long. CDR1 LGHDT and CDR2 YNNKEL come from the germline V gene (reference sequence). Trimming left V 3 bases short and J 0 bases short, with 9 bases between. The CDR3 bases are TGTGCCAGCAGCCAGGGACTGATCTCTGGAAACACCATATATTTT. This gives the protein CASSQGLISGNTIYF.

The gene calls are TRBV21-1 and TRBJ1-4. TRBV21-1 constitutes a pseudogene. The CDR3 consists of 20 residues. CDR3 nucleotide sequence: TGTGCCAGCAGCAAATACCCAGTTGATGCTGAGGCGCCCGGGGGTGCAAAACTGTTTTTT. Translating gives CASSKYPVDAEAPGGAKLFF.

Here the CDR3 reads CASSLVTEAFF. CDR3 in DNA: TGTGCCAGCAGCCTTGTCACTGAAGCTTTCTTT. The V call is TRBV2, the J call TRBJ1-1; unclear D gene. The CDR3 sequence is 11 residues long. Germline CDR1 and CDR2: SNHLY and FYNNEI. Trimming cost V 6 bases and J 4 bases, with 6 bases left between them. Full variable domain (rest looked up from reference TRBV2 and TRBJ1-1): EPEVTQTPSHQVTQMGQEVILRCVPISNHLYFYWYRQILGQKVEFLVSFYNNEISEKSEIFDDQFSVERPDGSNFTLKIRSTKLEDSAMYFCASSLVTEAFFGQGTRLTVV.

The chain has TRBV7-2 and TRBJ1-1, with a tentative D call TRBD1 (5 bases). CDR1 is SGHTA, CDR2 FQGNSA, per germline. The V gene lost 2 bases and the J gene lost 5 bases, with 15 bases spanning the gap. CDR3 length equals 15 residues. The CDR3 here is CASSLSSRRGTEAFF. CDR3 sequence (DNA): TGTGCCAGCAGCTTAAGTTCCCGACGGGGGACTGAAGCTTTCTTT. The full variable domain, rest sourced from reference TRBV7-2 and TRBJ1-1, is GAGVSQSPSNKVTEKGKDVELRCDPISGHTALYWYRQSLGQGLEFLIYFQGNSAPDKSGLPSDRFSAERTGGSVSTLTIQRTQQEDSAVYLCASSLSSRRGTEAFFGQGTRLTVV.

J is TRBJ2-1 and V is TRBV24-1, with 8 bases that match TRBD1. This CDR3 is 14 amino acids long. J lost 4 bases, V lost 9 bases, and 7 bases had no gene match. CDR1 and CDR2 from the germline V gene are KGHDR and SFDVKD. This CDR3 is CATARDRLYNEQFF. The CDR3 DNA reads TGTGCCACCGCTCGGGACAGGTTATACAATGAGCAGTTCTTC.

The chain joins TRBV27 to TRBJ1-1, with D possibly matching TRBD1 (5 bases). The CDR3 is 13 amino acids. Trimming pared 3 bases from V and 10 bases from J, leaving 15 bases between. From germline, CDR1 is MNHEY and CDR2 SMNVEV (reference sequence). For the CDR3, the DNA is TGTGCCAGCAGTTTTAGTTCGGACGGGGGAGCTTTCTTT. It yields the protein CASSFSSDGGAFF.

The CDR3 protein is CASGRGGQPQHF. In nucleotides, the CDR3 is TGTGCTAGTGGACGGGGGGGGCAGCCCCAGCATTTT. The chain employs TRBV12-5 and TRBJ1-5; D may be TRBD1 (5 bases). Trimming took off 6 bases at V and 7 bases at J, with 10 bases between the two ends. CDR3 length equals 12 residues. Germline V lookup: CDR1 LGHNT, CDR2 FRNRAP.

This chain links TRBV4-1 with TRBJ1-5; TRBD1 aligns across 8 bases. Germline V gene lookup returns CDR1 MGHRA and CDR2 YSYEKL. The CDR3 is 18 residues long. The trim removed 0 bases at V and 1 base at J, leaving 8 bases unmatched. The CDR3 DNA reads as TGCGCCAGCAGCCAAGATTCGACAGGGGTTGTGAGCAATCAGCCCCAGCATTTT. Its protein is CASSQDSTGVVSNQPQHF.

On this clone: Sequence at one end of the junction differs from germline and may be a read error. This chain links TRBV7-7 with TRBJ2-5, with TRBD2 matching over 8 bases. The germline CDR1 and CDR2 sequences are SSHAT and FNYEAQ (reference sequence). The CDR3 spans 21 residues. DNA for the CDR3: TGTGCTAGCAGCTTAGTCTTTAGAGGGACTAGGCCCCCCACACCTCAAGAGACCCAGTACTTC. Translating gives CASSLVFRGTRPPTPQETQYF. The whole variable domain, filled in from reference TRBV7-7 and TRBJ2-5, reads GAGVSQSPRYKVTKRGQDVTLRCDPISSHATLYWYQQALGQGPEFLTYFNYEAQPDKSGLPSDRFSAERPEGSISTLTIQRTEQRDSAMYRCASSLVFRGTRPPTPQETQYFGPGTRLLVL.

The genes are TRBV18 and TRBJ1-2, with 7 bases fitting TRBD1. The CDR3 has 17 residues. Germline V gene data show CDR1 as KGHSH and CDR2 as LQKENI. With 5 bases clipped from V and 5 bases from J, the junction kept 17 bases outside the gene matches. The CDR3 is CASSMSGRTGNAYGYTF. As DNA, the CDR3 is TGTGCCAGCTCAATGTCGGGCCGGACAGGTAATGCTTATGGCTACACCTTC.